Following are 22 T cell receptor beta chains from one sample sequenced in a study of OX40 agonist ivuxolimab in advanced cancers. Clones were read by immunoSEQ multiplex PCR, and TCRdb kept only the in-frame ones, dropping some. The table has roughly 92,000 clones, less than 85% seen once. The sample was CD4+ or CD8+ T cells sorted from blood, taken in a trial of the OX40 agonist ivuxolimab. These receptors were obtained from an adult with an advanced solid tumor such as melanoma, head and neck, liver or kidney cancer.

The V gene is TRBV2, the J gene TRBJ1-1; TRBD1 is a possible D gene (6 bases). Looked up from germline, CDR1 is SNHLY and CDR2 is FYNNEI. V lost 8 bases to trimming and J lost 0 bases, with 19 bases between them. The CDR3 consists of 16 residues. This chain's CDR3 is CASRGSRGAMNTEAFF. The CDR3 DNA follows: TGTGCCAGCCGGGGGTCAAGGGGGGCGATGAACACTGAAGCTTTCTTT.

The chain carries TRBV4-3 and TRBJ2-1; unclear D gene. The germline CDR1 and CDR2 sequences are LGHNA and YSLEER. Between the trimmed V and J ends, which lost 1 base and 5 bases, there was a span of 12 bases. This CDR3 has 15 amino acids. CDR3 coding DNA: TGCGCCAGCAGCCAAGTTCGGACGGGCAACAATGAGCAGTTCTTC. As protein: CASSQVRTGNNEQFF.

The chain has TRBV7-7 and TRBJ1-1, with D hard to call. Germline CDR1 and CDR2: SSHAT and FNYEAQ (reference sequence). The CDR3 consists of 13 residues. V lost 5 bases and J lost 0, with 7 bases in between. The CDR3 loop is CASSTSMNTEAFF. The CDR3, as DNA: TGTGCCAGCAGCACGAGCATGAACACTGAAGCTTTCTTT.

This clone was found a few times. The genes are TRBV6-6 and TRBJ1-2, with D unclear. Germline loops: CDR1 MNHNY, CDR2 SVGAGI (reference sequence). V was pared by 6 bases and J by 12 bases, with 8 bases between. The CDR3 has 9 residues. DNA for the CDR3: TGTGCCAGCAGCCCACCAGACACCTTC. It translates to CASSPPDTF.

J is TRBJ2-4 and V is TRBV21-1; the listed D gene, TRBD1, was not tested against the DNA. TRBV21-1 is recorded as a pseudogene. The CDR3 has 18 residues. The CDR3 DNA reads as TGTGCCAGCAGCAAAGCGTTAGACAGGGGAAACGCCAAAAACATTCAGTACTTC. It codes for CASSKALDRGNAKNIQYF.

The J gene is TRBJ1-3, the V gene TRBV19; D ambiguous. Germline CDR1 reads LNHDA; CDR2 reads SQIVND (reference sequence). V lost 10 bases, J lost 0 bases, and 13 bases lay in between. The CDR3 runs to 14 residues. CDR3 amino acids: CATADRPSGNTIYF. The DNA for the CDR3 is TGTGCCACCGCGGACCGACCCTCTGGAAACACCATATATTTT.

This chain uses TRBV7-9 with TRBJ2-5, with D possibly being TRBD1 or TRBD2 (5 bases each). Judging by the DNA end, TRBJ2-7 fits better; the J call may be wrong. CDR1 is SEHNR, CDR2 FQNEAQ, per germline (reference sequence). This CDR3 has 13 residues. CDR3 in DNA: TGTGCCAGCAGCTCTAGGGACCCCTACGAGCAGTACTTC. It is translated as CASSSRDPYEQYF.

This sequence joins TRBV5-1 and TRBJ2-1; D call uncertain. The germline V and J ends were trimmed by 0 bases and 6 bases, with 7 bases remaining between them. This CDR3 has 13 residues. CDR1 and CDR2 (germline): SGHRS, YFSETQ. The CDR3: CASSLVRTNEQFF. In DNA, the CDR3 is TGCGCCAGCAGCTTGGTGAGGACCAATGAGCAGTTCTTC. Supplemented by reference TRBV5-1 and TRBJ2-1, the full variable domain reads KAGVTQTPRYLIKTRGQQVTLSCSPISGHRSVSWYQQTPGQGLQFLFEYFSETQRNKGNFPGRFSGRQFSNSRSEMNVSTLELGDSALYLCASSLVRTNEQFFGPGTRLTVL.

The chain is built from TRBV5-1 and TRBJ2-6; the D is unclear. Trimming took off 1 base at V and 1 base at J, with 9 bases between the two ends. Germline V gives CDR1 SGHRS, CDR2 YFSETQ. CDR3 length: 16 residues. DNA of the CDR3: TGCGCCAGCAGCTTGCAGGTTTCGTCTGGGGCCAACGTCCTGACTTTC. This gives the protein CASSLQVSSGANVLTF. The full variable domain, its missing parts supplied by reference TRBV5-1 and TRBJ2-6, is KAGVTQTPRYLIKTRGQQVTLSCSPISGHRSVSWYQQTPGQGLQFLFEYFSETQRNKGNFPGRFSGRQFSNSRSEMNVSTLELGDSALYLCASSLQVSSGANVLTFGAGSRLTVL.

This chain connects TRBV9 to TRBJ2-3, with D perhaps TRBD1 (5 bases). V lost 3 bases and J lost 6, with 8 bases in between. CDR1 is SGDLS and CDR2 is YYNGEE in the germline V gene. There are 12 residues in the CDR3. The CDR3 sequence: CASSGGPDTQYF. CDR3 DNA: TGTGCCAGCAGCGGGGGCCCGGATACGCAGTATTTT. Based on the CDR3 plus reference TRBV9 and TRBJ2-3, the full variable domain is DSGVTQTPKHLITATGQRVTLRCSPRSGDLSVYWYQQSLDQGLQFLIQYYNGEERAKGNILERFSAQQFPDLHSELNLSSLELGDSALYFCASSGGPDTQYFGPGTRLTVL.

The DNA of the CDR3 is TGTGCCAGCCGTTTCAGGTCTAGCCCCTACGAGCAGTACTTC. Encoded protein: CASRFRSSPYEQYF. The V gene is TRBV4-2, the J gene TRBJ2-7; tentative D call: TRBD2 (5 bases). Trimming pared 8 bases from V and 2 bases from J, leaving 16 bases between. Per the germline V gene, CDR1 is LGHNA and CDR2 is YNFKEQ. The CDR3 runs 14 residues.

This clone has just one count. The rearrangement links TRBV19 to TRBJ2-6; tentative D call: TRBD1 (5 bases). The germline V gene has CDR1 LNHDA and CDR2 SQIVND (reference sequence). The CDR3 contains 16 residues. The V end was cut by 1 base, the J end by 0 bases, with 7 bases between. CDR3 in amino acids: CASSIGGRSGANVLTF. The CDR3 region has the DNA TGTGCCAGTAGTATAGGGGGCCGCTCTGGGGCCAACGTCCTGACTTTC.

The chain couples TRBV5-1 to TRBJ1-2; D is possibly TRBD1 (5 bases). Germline values: CDR1 SGHRS, CDR2 YFSETQ. This CDR3 comprises 13 residues. V lost 0 bases, J lost 2 bases, and 5 bases lay in between. The DNA for the CDR3 is TGCGCCAGCAGCTTGGGACAGAACTATGGCTACACCTTC. Its protein product is CASSLGQNYGYTF.

The gene calls are TRBV6-4 and TRBJ2-2, with D hard to call. V lost 0 bases, J lost 4 bases, and 3 bases lay in between. Germline V lookup: CDR1 MRHNA, CDR2 SNTAGT. The CDR3 consists of 13 residues. The CDR3 DNA sequence: TGTGCCAGCAGTGACTCGGGCACCGGGGAGCTGTTTTTT. It codes for CASSDSGTGELFF.

This chain connects TRBV10-3 to TRBJ2-7; 10 bases agree with TRBD2. Germline V gene sequence: CDR1 ENHRY, CDR2 SYGVKD. V lost 0 bases and J lost 4; bases outside the gene matches: 6. This CDR3 contains 16 residues. The CDR3 here is CAISESKASGGYEQYF. The CDR3 DNA reads as TGTGCCATCAGTGAGTCGAAGGCTAGCGGGGGATACGAGCAGTACTTC.

This clone was detected once. The rearrangement links TRBV6-5 to TRBJ2-2; D is perhaps TRBD1 or TRBD2 (5 bases each). V dropped 2 bases and J dropped 2 bases, with 12 bases sitting between them. CDR3 length equals 16 residues. The V gene's germline CDR1 is MNHEY and CDR2 SVGAGI. The CDR3 nucleotides are TGTGCCAGCAGTTACGGGGGTTTCCCAAACACCGGGGAGCTGTTTTTT. Its translation: CASSYGGFPNTGELFF.

This clone was found once. The rearrangement links TRBV25-1 to TRBJ2-5, with D perhaps TRBD1 (5 bases). The J call may be wrong; the DNA end is better matched by TRBJ2-7. The CDR3 is 13 amino acids. Germline V gene data show CDR1 as MGHDK and CDR2 as SYGVNS. Here the CDR3 reads CASTDTSSYEQYF. The CDR3 DNA sequence: TGTGCCAGCACGGACACGAGCTCCTACGAGCAGTACTTC.

The V gene is TRBV5-1, the J gene TRBJ2-3; TRBD2 matches 15 bases. CDR1 SGHRS and CDR2 YFSETQ come from the germline V gene. The junction had 4 bases not matched to a gene; V was cut back by 0 bases and J by 5 bases. The CDR3 consists of 17 residues. The CDR3 DNA follows: TGCGCCAGCAGCTTGGTGGGACTAGCGGGAGGAGGAGATACGCAGTATTTT. Its translation is CASSLVGLAGGGDTQYF.

The J gene is TRBJ2-1, the V gene TRBV5-1, with D unclear. Germline assignment: CDR1 SGHRS and CDR2 YFSETQ. CDR3 length equals 15 residues. Trimming removed 0 bases from V and 2 bases from J, with 9 bases in between. The CDR3 sequence is CASSLEGNPYNEQFF. In DNA, the CDR3 is TGCGCCAGCAGCTTGGAGGGTAACCCCTACAATGAGCAGTTCTTC.

The chain uses TRBV6-5 and TRBJ2-2, with D possibly matching TRBD1 (5 bases). Deletions cut 4 bases from V and 5 bases from J, with 11 bases between. From germline, CDR1 is MNHEY and CDR2 SVGAGI. The CDR3 extends over 14 amino acids. The CDR3 is CASSSFQGTGELFF. The CDR3 coding sequence is TGTGCCAGCAGTTCCTTCCAGGGAACCGGGGAGCTGTTTTTT.

V usage is TRBV10-1 and J usage is TRBJ2-5; weak D call: TRBD2 (5 bases). The V gene's germline CDR1 is WNHNN and CDR2 SYGVQD (reference sequence). CDR3 length equals 14 residues. V lost 4 bases and J 0 bases, leaving 9 bases between the germline ends. The DNA for the CDR3 is TGCGCCAGCAGTGCAGCAGCGGACCAAGAGACCCAGTACTTC. Its protein is CASSAAADQETQYF.

V gene TRBV27 combines with J gene TRBJ1-5, with D hard to call. CDR1 and CDR2 from the germline V gene are MNHEY and SMNVEV (reference sequence). There are 16 residues in the CDR3. The V gene lost 6 bases and the J gene lost 6 bases, with 21 bases spanning the gap. CDR3 nucleotide sequence: TGTGCCAGCAGGCCCACCCCCCAGGCCGGTACTCAGCCCCAGCATTTT. Residues: CASRPTPQAGTQPQHF.